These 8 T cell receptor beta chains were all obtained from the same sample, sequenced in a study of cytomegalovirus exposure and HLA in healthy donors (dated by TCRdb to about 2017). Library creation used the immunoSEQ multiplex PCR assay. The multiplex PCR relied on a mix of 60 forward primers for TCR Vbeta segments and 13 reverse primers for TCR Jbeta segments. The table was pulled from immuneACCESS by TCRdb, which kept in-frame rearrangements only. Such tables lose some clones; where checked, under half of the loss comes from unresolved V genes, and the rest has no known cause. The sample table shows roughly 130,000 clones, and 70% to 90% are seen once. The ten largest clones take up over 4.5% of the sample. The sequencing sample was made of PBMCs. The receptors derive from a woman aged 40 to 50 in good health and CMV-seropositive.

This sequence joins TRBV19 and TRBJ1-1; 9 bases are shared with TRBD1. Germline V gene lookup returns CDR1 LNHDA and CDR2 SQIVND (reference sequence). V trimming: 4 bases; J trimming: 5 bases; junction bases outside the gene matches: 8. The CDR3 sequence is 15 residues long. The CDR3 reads CASSTYTGGRTEAFF. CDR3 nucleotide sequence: TGTGCCAGTAGTACGTACACAGGGGGCCGAACTGAAGCTTTCTTT.

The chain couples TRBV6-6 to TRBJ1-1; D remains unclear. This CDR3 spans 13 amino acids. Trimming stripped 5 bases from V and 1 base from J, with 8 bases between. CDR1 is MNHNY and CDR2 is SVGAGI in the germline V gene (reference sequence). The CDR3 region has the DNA TGTGCCAGCAGTACACAGAAGAACACTGAAGCTTTCTTT. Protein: CASSTQKNTEAFF.

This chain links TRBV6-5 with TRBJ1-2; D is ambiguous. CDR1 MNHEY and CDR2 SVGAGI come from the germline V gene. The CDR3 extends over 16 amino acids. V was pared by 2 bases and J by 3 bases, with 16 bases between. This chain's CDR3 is CASSYDRRISYYGYTF. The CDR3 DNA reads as TGTGCCAGCAGTTACGATAGGCGGATCAGTTACTATGGCTACACCTTC.

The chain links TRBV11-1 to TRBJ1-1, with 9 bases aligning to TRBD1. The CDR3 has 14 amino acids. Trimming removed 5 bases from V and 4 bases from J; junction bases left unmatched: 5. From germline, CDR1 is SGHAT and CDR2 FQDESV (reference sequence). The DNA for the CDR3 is TGTGCCAGCAGCCCACAGGGGGCGGGCACTGAAGCTTTCTTT. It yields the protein CASSPQGAGTEAFF.

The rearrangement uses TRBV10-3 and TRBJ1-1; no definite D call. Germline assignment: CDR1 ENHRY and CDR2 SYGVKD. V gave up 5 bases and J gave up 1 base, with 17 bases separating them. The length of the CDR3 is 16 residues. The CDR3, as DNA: TGTGCCATCAGTACCGCATCACGAGATGAGAACACTGAAGCTTTCTTT. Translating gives CAISTASRDENTEAFF.

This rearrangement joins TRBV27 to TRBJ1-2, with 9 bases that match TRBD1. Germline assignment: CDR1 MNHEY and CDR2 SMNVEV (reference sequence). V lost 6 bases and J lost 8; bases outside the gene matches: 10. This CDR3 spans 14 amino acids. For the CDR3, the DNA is TGTGCCAGCAGCTCACAGGGGGCGCGGGGGGGCTACACCTTC. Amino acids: CASSSQGARGGYTF.

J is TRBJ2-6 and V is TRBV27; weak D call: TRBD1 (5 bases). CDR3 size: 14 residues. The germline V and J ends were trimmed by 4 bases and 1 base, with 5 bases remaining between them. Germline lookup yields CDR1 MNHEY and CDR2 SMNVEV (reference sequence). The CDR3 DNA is TGTGCCAGCAGTTCAGGGTCTGGGGCCAACGTCCTGACTTTC. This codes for CASSSGSGANVLTF.

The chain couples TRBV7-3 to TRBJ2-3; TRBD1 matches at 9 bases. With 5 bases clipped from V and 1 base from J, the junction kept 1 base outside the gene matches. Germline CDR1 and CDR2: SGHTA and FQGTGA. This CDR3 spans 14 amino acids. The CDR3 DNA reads TGTGCCAGCAGCCGGGACAGGGGCACAGATACGCAGTATTTT. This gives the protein CASSRDRGTDTQYF.